The 23 T cell receptor beta chains given below trace back to one sample, sequenced in a study of CD4 T cells in relation to SARS-CoV-2 and coronaviruses (TCRdb year 2021). Libraries were prepared through the immunoSEQ multiplex PCR assay. The immuneACCESS repertoire file appears here via TCRdb, limited to in-frame rearrangements. These files lack a portion of the clones; in checked studies, under half of the deficit traces to unresolved V genes, and the cause of the others is not known. This sample comprises about 23,000 clones, 70% to 80% of them detected only once. Jointly, the top ten make up approximately 15% of the sample. CD4+ T cells from unexposed donors were collected before the COVID-19 pandemic (2011-2018). After approximately eleven days of culture, CD4+ T cells were isolated with the EasySep CD4+ T cell isolation kit. Antigens of these TCRs are unknown. Sequencing was performed on CD4+ T cells from PBMCs, cultured in vitro. All receptors come from a human donor in good health.

The rearrangement links TRBV5-4 to TRBJ1-4; perhaps TRBD1 as D (5 bases). Per germline, CDR1 SGHNT and CDR2 YYREEE (reference sequence). The V end was cut by 3 bases, the J end by 0 bases, with 15 bases between. The CDR3 contains 17 residues. For the CDR3, the DNA is TGTGCCAGCAGCTCGGGCGGGGGAGGGACAACTAATGAAAAACTGTTTTTT. This translates into CASSSGGGGTTNEKLFF.

This chain connects TRBV5-6 to TRBJ2-6, with D unresolved. Trimming stripped 0 bases from V and 3 bases from J, with 10 bases between. Germline CDR1 and CDR2: SGHDT and YYEEEE. The CDR3 extends over 16 amino acids. The chain's CDR3 is CASSLARALGANVLTF. CDR3 bases: TGTGCCAGCAGCTTGGCTAGAGCTCTTGGGGCCAACGTCCTGACTTTC.

This clone was detected only once. The chain is built from TRBV30 and TRBJ2-5; D not certain. Germline values: CDR1 GTSNPN, CDR2 SVGIG (reference sequence). V was shortened by 4 bases and J by 0 bases, with 15 bases between the two germline ends. The CDR3 totals 15 residues. CDR3 region: CAWNGDRTNQETQYF. CDR3 DNA sequence: TGTGCCTGGAACGGTGATCGCACAAACCAAGAGACCCAGTACTTC.

The chain recombines TRBV5-1 with TRBJ1-1; D remains unclear. CDR3 length equals 13 residues. The germline V and J ends were trimmed by 1 base and 6 bases, with 10 bases remaining between them. Germline loops: CDR1 SGHRS, CDR2 YFSETQ. The CDR3 protein is CASSLMLEAEAFF. In DNA form, the CDR3 reads TGCGCCAGCAGCTTGATGCTAGAGGCTGAAGCTTTCTTT.

This clone was observed a handful of times. CDR3 DNA: TGTGCCAGCAGTGACCGGGGATATGGCTACACCTTC. Amino acids: CASSDRGYGYTF. V gene TRBV2 combines with J gene TRBJ1-2; D not resolved. This CDR3 spans 12 amino acids. V was pared by 3 bases and J by 5 bases, with 7 bases between. Germline assignment: CDR1 SNHLY and CDR2 FYNNEI.

This clone appeared a few times. V is TRBV3-1 (or the pseudogene TRBV3-2) and J is TRBJ1-2; 10 bases match TRBD1. The CDR3 is made up of 15 amino acids. V shed 5 bases and J 2 bases; nucleotides not matched to a gene: 5. Germline V CDR1 and CDR2: LGHDT, YNNKEL (reference sequence). In nucleotides, the CDR3 is TGTGCCAGCAGCAACCGGGACAGGGGAAACTATGGCTACACCTTC. It encodes CASSNRDRGNYGYTF.

This chain uses TRBV5-5 with TRBJ1-5; D gene ambiguous. The CDR3 is 15 amino acids. The germline V gene has CDR1 SGHKS and CDR2 YYEKEE (reference sequence). Between the trimmed V and J ends, which lost 3 bases and 0 bases, there was a span of 10 bases. This CDR3 is CASSWAANSNQPQHF. The CDR3 DNA is TGTGCCAGCAGCTGGGCCGCTAATAGCAATCAGCCCCAGCATTTT.

This clone occurred a few times. The chain combines TRBV19 with TRBJ2-5, with 7 bases aligning to TRBD2. The length of the CDR3 is 13 residues. CDR1 is LNHDA and CDR2 is SQIVND in the germline V gene (reference sequence). V shed 3 bases and J 2 bases; nucleotides not matched to a gene: 0. This CDR3 reads CASSIGGQETQYF. CDR3 in DNA: TGTGCCAGTAGTATCGGGGGGCAAGAGACCCAGTACTTC.

In its sample, this clone was seen once. The chain recombines TRBV28 with TRBJ2-5, with a possible D match to TRBD1 (5 bases). The CDR3 contains 13 residues. Per germline, CDR1 MDHEN and CDR2 SYDVKM. Trimming removed 5 bases from V and 0 bases from J, with 7 bases in between. This CDR3 is CASSTDNQETQYF. The DNA of the CDR3 is TGTGCCAGCAGTACGGACAACCAAGAGACCCAGTACTTC. Using reference TRBV28 and TRBJ2-5 for the parts outside the CDR3, the full variable domain is DVKVTQSSRYLVKRTGEKVFLECVQDMDHENMFWYRQDPGLGLRLIYFSYDVKMKEKGDIPEGYSVSREKKERFSLILESASTNQTSMYLCASSTDNQETQYFGPGTRLLVL.

The V and J genes are TRBV18 and TRBJ2-7; 8 nucleotides match TRBD1. Germline assignment: CDR1 KGHSH and CDR2 LQKENI. The J segment lost 2 bases and the V segment lost 3 bases, leaving 3 bases of the junction unmatched. This CDR3 has 14 amino acids. CDR3 sequence: CASSPGTGTYEQYF. The CDR3 DNA sequence: TGTGCCAGCTCACCCGGGACAGGAACCTACGAGCAGTACTTC.

This clone appeared a single time. The CDR3 region is CASTGVADTQYF. CDR3 DNA: TGTGCCAGCACGGGAGTGGCAGATACGCAGTATTTT. V gene TRBV12-3 or TRBV12-4 combines with J gene TRBJ2-3; a weak D match, TRBD2 (6 bases). This CDR3 contains 12 residues. V lost 7 bases and J lost 4, with 9 bases in between.

This clone has just a few counts. V gene TRBV7-8 combines with J gene TRBJ2-1; 15 bases are shared with TRBD2. Germline V gene data show CDR1 as SGHVS and CDR2 as FQNEAQ. V was pared by 0 bases and J by 11 bases, with 5 bases of the junction left unmatched. The CDR3 runs 16 residues. CDR3 DNA: TGTGCCAGCAGCTTAGCTGGACTAGCGGGAGGGATTAAGCAGTTCTTC. Protein product: CASSLAGLAGGIKQFF.

This clone was counted only a few times. The chain is built from TRBV7-3 and TRBJ2-1; no definite D call. The CDR3 consists of 14 residues. Germline CDR1 is SGHTA and CDR2 is FQGTGA. V shed 1 base and J shed 8 bases, with 12 bases lying between them. The CDR3 DNA follows: TGTGCCAGCAGCTTAATCCCCGTAAGGGATGAGCAGTTCTTC. Protein: CASSLIPVRDEQFF. Filled out from reference TRBV7-3 and TRBJ2-1, the complete variable domain reads GAGVSQTPSNKVTEKGKYVELRCDPISGHTALYWYRQSLGQGPEFLIYFQGTGAADDSGLPNDRFFAVRPEGSVSTLKIQRTERGDSAVYLCASSLIPVRDEQFFGPGTRLTVL.

The chain carries TRBV3-1 (or the pseudogene TRBV3-2) and TRBJ2-1, with D possibly being TRBD2 (6 bases). V gave up 0 bases and J gave up 1 base, with 7 bases separating them. Germline V gene lookup returns CDR1 LGHDT and CDR2 YNNKEL (reference sequence). The CDR3 has 15 amino acids. The CDR3 DNA reads as TGTGCCAGCAGCCAAGACGGGAGTTCCTACAATGAGCAGTTCTTC. Translated: CASSQDGSSYNEQFF.

This chain joins TRBV9 and TRBJ2-7; D remains unclear. V lost 0 bases and J lost 5, with 3 bases in between. This CDR3 contains 11 residues. Germline values: CDR1 SGDLS, CDR2 YYNGEE. The CDR3 DNA reads as TGTGCCAGCAGCGTAGAAGACGAGCAGTACTTC. Translated: CASSVEDEQYF.

The chain has TRBV7-8 and TRBJ2-1, with TRBD1 as a possible D gene (5 bases). V was pared by 1 base and J by 4 bases, with 11 bases between. Germline V gene lookup returns CDR1 SGHVS and CDR2 FQNEAQ. This CDR3 comprises 15 residues. DNA of the CDR3: TGTGCCAGCAGCTTAGTATCATCAGGGTACAATGAGCAGTTCTTC. Encoded protein: CASSLVSSGYNEQFF.

This chain joins TRBV5-6 and TRBJ2-5; TRBD2 matches at 13 bases. The length of the CDR3 is 16 residues. CDR1 and CDR2 from the germline V gene are SGHDT and YYEEEE. V gave up 4 bases and J gave up 5 bases; unmatched junction bases: 8. CDR3 in amino acids: CASSLRTSGSVETQYF. The CDR3 DNA follows: TGTGCCAGCAGCCTTAGGACTAGCGGGAGTGTTGAGACCCAGTACTTC.

This sequence joins TRBV5-1 and TRBJ2-5; D remains unclear. The length of the CDR3 is 12 residues. V was trimmed by 3 bases and J by 1 base, leaving 4 bases between them. Looked up from germline, CDR1 is SGHRS and CDR2 is YFSETQ. CDR3 residues: CASSSFQETQYF. In DNA, the CDR3 is TGCGCCAGCAGCTCCTTCCAAGAGACCCAGTACTTC. Full variable domain (outside the CDR3, taken from reference TRBV5-1 and TRBJ2-5): KAGVTQTPRYLIKTRGQQVTLSCSPISGHRSVSWYQQTPGQGLQFLFEYFSETQRNKGNFPGRFSGRQFSNSRSEMNVSTLELGDSALYLCASSSFQETQYFGPGTRLLVL.

The V gene is TRBV19, the J gene TRBJ2-1; D is tentatively TRBD1 or TRBD2 (5 bases each). The V and J ends lost 4 bases and 5 bases respectively, with 9 bases between them. CDR3 length: 13 amino acids. Germline CDR1 is LNHDA and CDR2 is SQIVND (reference sequence). The CDR3 here is CASSRDRDNEQFF. Written as DNA, the CDR3 is TGTGCCAGTAGTAGGGACCGGGACAATGAGCAGTTCTTC.

This sequence joins TRBV6-1 and TRBJ1-1, with TRBD1 matching 8 bases. This CDR3 region has 13 residues. V lost 0 bases and J lost 9; bases outside the gene matches: 3. Germline V CDR1 and CDR2: MNHNS, SASEGT. The CDR3 coding sequence is TGTGCCAGCAGTGAAGCGAGGACAGGGAAAGCTTTCTTT. Translating it yields CASSEARTGKAFF.

The genes are TRBV5-6 and TRBJ2-5; D is unclear. Germline lookup yields CDR1 SGHDT and CDR2 YYEEEE. V lost 0 bases and J 5 bases, leaving 14 bases between the germline ends. The CDR3 is 15 residues long. CDR3 nucleotide sequence: TGTGCCAGCAGCTTGGGCCCATCGCGTGGGGAGACCCAGTACTTC. Protein product: CASSLGPSRGETQYF.

CDR3 amino acids: CASSSPGGNEQFF. In DNA form, the CDR3 reads TGTGCCAGCAGCTCCCCGGGGGGCAATGAGCAGTTCTTC. The rearrangement links TRBV11-2 to TRBJ2-1, with 7 bases aligning to TRBD2. With 4 bases clipped from V and 6 bases from J, the junction kept 3 bases outside the gene matches. There are 13 residues in the CDR3. CDR1 SGHAT and CDR2 FQNNGV come from the germline V gene.

This chain connects TRBV18 to TRBJ1-2; TRBD1 matches at 8 bases. V shed 4 bases and J 4 bases; nucleotides not matched to a gene: 8. Germline V gene data show CDR1 as KGHSH and CDR2 as LQKENI. The CDR3 covers 15 residues. The CDR3 spells CASSLGQGRGYGYTF. The CDR3 region has the DNA TGTGCCAGCTCACTCGGACAGGGCCGGGGCTATGGCTACACCTTC.